This T cell receptor (beta chain) was identified in a study of cytomegalovirus exposure and HLA in healthy donors. PCR amplification relied on 60 Vbeta primers (plus 13 Jbeta primers). Using immunoSEQ multiplex PCR, the repertoire was profiled, and TCRdb retains in-frame clones only, with some absent. The top ten hold about 1.8% of the sample, which has around 120,000 clones, more than 65% seen once. Trimming removed 3 bases at V and 1 base at J, with 9 bases between. The CDR3 is 14 residues long. Germline-derived CDR1 and CDR2 are SGHAT and FQNNGV. The sample was PBMCs. This chain uses TRBV11-2 with TRBJ1-1; no clear D gene. The TCR comes from a man aged 18 to 35 in good health and CMV-seronegative. CDR3 DNA: TGTGCCAGCAGCTTCGGAGGGTGGAACACTGAAGCTTTCTTT. This sequence encodes CASSFGGWNTEAFF.